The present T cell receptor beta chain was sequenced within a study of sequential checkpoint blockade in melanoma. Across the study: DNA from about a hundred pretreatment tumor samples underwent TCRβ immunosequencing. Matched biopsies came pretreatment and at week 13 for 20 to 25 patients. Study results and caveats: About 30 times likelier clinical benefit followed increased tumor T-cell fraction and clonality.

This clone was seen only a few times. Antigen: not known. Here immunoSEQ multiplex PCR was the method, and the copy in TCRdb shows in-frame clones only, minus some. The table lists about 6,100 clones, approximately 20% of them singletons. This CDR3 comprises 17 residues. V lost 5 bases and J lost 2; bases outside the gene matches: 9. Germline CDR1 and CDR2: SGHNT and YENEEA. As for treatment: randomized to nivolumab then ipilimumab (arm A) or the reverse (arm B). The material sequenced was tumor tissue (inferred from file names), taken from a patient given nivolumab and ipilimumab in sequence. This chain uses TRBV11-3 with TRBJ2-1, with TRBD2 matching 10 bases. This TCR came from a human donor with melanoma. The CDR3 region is CASSPHLAGVPYNEQFF. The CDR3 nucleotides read TGTGCCAGCAGCCCACATCTAGCGGGAGTACCCTACAATGAGCAGTTCTTC.